This TCR beta chain was recovered during a study of T cell repertoires in cytomegalovirus infection. The overall study: Evidence of both CMV infection and a matching HLA type came from public TCR beta signatures. The study, taken as a whole, reports: HLA-C-restricted CMV clonotypes gave the most frequent clonotype in two of eight donors.

This clonotype was seen a handful of times. Antigen unknown. MiXCR was run by TCRdb on the reads, yielding one entry per CDR3 protein. The top ten hold roughly 13% of the sample, which has 450,000 to 650,000 distinct CDR3 sequences, about a quarter seen once. Germline CDR1 MDHEN, CDR2 SYDVKM. Trimming removed 6 bases at V and 8 bases at J, with 23 bases between. CDR3 size: 15 residues. Sequenced material: PBMCs. The source is a human donor in good health (CMV status not recorded). Some clones in this sample may be carry-over from other donors' samples. The J gene is TRBJ2-7, the V gene TRBV28; D is perhaps TRBD1 (6 bases). The CDR3: CASSNPKTGLGQQYF. The CDR3 DNA follows: TGTGCCAGCAGCAACCCCAAGACAGGTCTAGGACAGCAGTACTTC.